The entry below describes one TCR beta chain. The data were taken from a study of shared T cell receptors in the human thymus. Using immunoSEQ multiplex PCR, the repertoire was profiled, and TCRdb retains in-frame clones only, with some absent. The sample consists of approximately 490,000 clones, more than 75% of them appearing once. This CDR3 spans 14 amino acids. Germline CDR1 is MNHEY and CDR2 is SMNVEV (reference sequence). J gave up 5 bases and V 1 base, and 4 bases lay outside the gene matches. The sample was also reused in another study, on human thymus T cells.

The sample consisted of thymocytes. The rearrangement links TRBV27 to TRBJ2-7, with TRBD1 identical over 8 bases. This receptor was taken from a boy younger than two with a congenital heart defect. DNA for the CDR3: TGTGCCAGCAGTTTATGGACAGGGAGGAACGAGCAGTACTTC. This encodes CASSLWTGRNEQYF.